The 27 T cell receptor beta chains below come from one sample, sequenced in a study of blood T cells in healthy people across ages. Then a second PCR, running roughly 7 to 11 cycles, was carried out with a sample-barcoded 5' primer and a J-beta primer mix. TCRdb redid the calling of the 5' RACE reads with MiXCR, one entry per CDR3 protein. The top ten hold roughly 8% of the sample, which has some 1.7 million distinct CDR3 sequences, over 25% seen once. Sequencing was performed on blood. These receptors were obtained from a woman in her twenties or thirties in good health.

The rearrangement links TRBV2 to TRBJ1-4; D not certain. Trimming took off 4 bases at V and 4 bases at J, with 13 bases between the two ends. This CDR3 is 15 amino acids long. Germline lookup yields CDR1 SNHLY and CDR2 FYNNEI. The CDR3 coding sequence is TGTGCCAGCAGTGCACAGCGAGCACGTAATGAAAAACTGTTTTTT. Translation gives CASSAQRARNEKLFF.

This clonotype has a handful of counts. V usage is TRBV3-1 and J usage is TRBJ1-6; 9 bases align to TRBD1. Germline CDR1 and CDR2: LGHDT and YNNKEL (reference sequence). This CDR3 region has 14 residues. Trimming cost V 6 bases and J 5 bases; bases outside gene matches: 2. The CDR3 region is CASRGTGNNSPLHF. CDR3 in DNA: TGTGCCAGCAGGGGGACAGGGAATAATTCACCCCTCCACTTT.

The chain uses TRBV7-9 and TRBJ2-4; the match to TRBD1 covers 9 bases. With 4 bases clipped from V and 13 bases from J, the junction kept 14 bases outside the gene matches. This CDR3 contains 15 residues. Germline-derived CDR1 and CDR2 are SEHNR and FQNEAQ (reference sequence). The DNA of the CDR3 is TGTGCCAGCAGCTCCCGGGACAGGGAAAACAATGAGCAGTACTTC. The encoded protein is CASSSRDRENNEQYF.

This chain joins TRBV11-2 and TRBJ2-1, with 10 bases aligning to TRBD1. V was clipped by 5 bases and J by 8 bases; unmatched bases: 15. CDR3 size: 17 residues. Germline V CDR1 and CDR2: SGHAT, FQNNGV. The DNA of the CDR3 is TGTGCCAGCAGCCCCGACTATACGGGACAGGGGCTTTATGAGCAGTTCTTC. This codes for CASSPDYTGQGLYEQFF.

This clonotype was seen a few times. The chain links TRBV20-1 to TRBJ1-5, with D unresolved. CDR3 length equals 13 residues. CDR1 and CDR2 (germline): DFQATT, SNEGSKA (reference sequence). V shed 1 base and J shed 7 bases, with 11 bases lying between them. The CDR3 sequence: CSARVQLLQPQHF. The CDR3 nucleotides read TGCAGTGCTAGAGTACAACTACTACAGCCCCAGCATTTT.

In this sample, this clonotype turned up many times. V and J are TRBV20-1 and TRBJ2-5, with D perhaps matching TRBD2 (5 bases). Germline V gives CDR1 DFQATT, CDR2 SNEGSKA (reference sequence). CDR3 length equals 15 residues. Trimming removed 6 bases at V and 5 bases at J, with 22 bases between. The CDR3 coding sequence is TGCAGTGCCGACCGAACTAGTCGCACCACGGAGACCCAGTACTTC. It is translated as CSADRTSRTTETQYF.

This rearrangement joins TRBV20-1 to TRBJ2-3, with 8 positions matching TRBD2. Germline V gene lookup returns CDR1 DFQATT and CDR2 SNEGSKA (reference sequence). The CDR3 contains 15 residues. With V trimmed by 6 bases and J by 2 bases, 10 bases remained unmatched. The CDR3: CSAEGFSGDTDTQYF. Here the CDR3 DNA reads TGCAGTGCCGAGGGGTTTAGCGGGGACACAGATACGCAGTATTTT.

V is TRBV4-3 and J is TRBJ2-2; 8 bases agree with TRBD2. Germline values: CDR1 LGHNA, CDR2 YSLEER. V shed 2 bases and J 5 bases; nucleotides not matched to a gene: 10. This CDR3 contains 17 residues. DNA for the CDR3: TGCGCCAGCAGCCAATATATACGAATAGCGGGAACCGGGGAGCTGTTTTTT. Its protein product is CASSQYIRIAGTGELFF.

This clonotype has a handful of counts. The genes are TRBV25-1 and TRBJ2-1; perhaps TRBD1 as D (5 bases). The ends were cut back, 4 bases at V and 14 bases at J, with 18 bases in the middle. This CDR3 has 13 amino acids. The germline V gene encodes CDR1 MGHDK and CDR2 SYGVNS. The CDR3 reads CASSVDDSHRKFF. The CDR3 region has the DNA TGTGCCAGCAGTGTTGATGACAGCCACAGAAAGTTCTTC. The entire variable domain, with the rest obtained from reference TRBV25-1 and TRBJ2-1, is as follows: EADIYQTPRYLVIGTGKKITLECSQTMGHDKMYWYQQDPGMELHLIHYSYGVNSTEKGDLSSESTVSRIRTEHFPLTLESARPSHTSQYLCASSVDDSHRKFFGPGTRLTVL.

V is TRBV5-1 and J is TRBJ2-7; perhaps TRBD2 as D (7 bases). Deletions cut 1 base from V and 5 bases from J, with 13 bases between. The germline gives CDR1 SGHRS, CDR2 YFSETQ. The CDR3 sequence is 14 residues long. The CDR3 sequence: CASSLKGGRHEQYF. Here the CDR3 DNA reads TGCGCCAGCAGCTTGAAGGGGGGGCGCCACGAGCAGTACTTC.

V is TRBV29-1 and J is TRBJ2-1; D assignment may be TRBD1 or TRBD2 (5 bases each). With 4 bases removed from V and 4 bases from J, the gap between germline ends came to 14 bases. Germline CDR1 reads SQVTM; CDR2 reads ANQGSEA. This CDR3 contains 14 residues. Written as DNA, the CDR3 is TGCAGCGTTGCGTCGAGGGGTACTTACAATGAGCAGTTCTTC. The encoded protein is CSVASRGTYNEQFF.

For this clonotype: This sequence may be a read error, since a much larger clone differs from it by one base. J is TRBJ2-5 and V is TRBV24-1, with a weak D call TRBD2 (5 bases). V was shortened by 4 bases and J by 7 bases, with 9 bases between the two germline ends. CDR3 length: 12 amino acids. Germline V lookup: CDR1 KGHDR, CDR2 SFDVKD. The CDR3 nucleotides read TGTGCCACCAGTGAAGGAGGAAGGACCCAGTACTTC. It encodes CATSEGGRTQYF.

Notes on this clonotype: This may stem from a read error, because a much larger clone lies one nucleotide away. V is TRBV18 and J is TRBJ2-5; the D call may be TRBD1 or TRBD2 (5 bases each). CDR1 KGHSH and CDR2 LQKENI come from the germline V gene. Trimming shortened V by 3 bases and J by 11 bases, and 16 bases separated the two germline ends. CDR3 length: 13 residues. CDR3 protein: CASSPRGANEQYF. CDR3 in DNA: TGTGCCAGCTCACCGAGAGGGGCGAATGAGCAGTACTTC.

The chain recombines TRBV20-1 with TRBJ2-5, with 9 bases that match TRBD2. Trimming took 6 bases from V and 5 from J; bases not matched to a gene: 10. This CDR3 has 14 amino acids. In germline, CDR1 is DFQATT, CDR2 SNEGSKA (reference sequence). The CDR3 DNA sequence: TGCAGTGCGTCTAGCGGGGAGGCTAGGGAGACCCAGTACTTC. Amino acids: CSASSGEARETQYF.

This clonotype was recorded at least ten times. The chain carries TRBV4-3 and TRBJ2-5; no clear D gene. Germline V CDR1 and CDR2: LGHNA, YSLEER. CDR3 length equals 13 residues. The V and J ends lost 0 bases and 5 bases respectively, with 7 bases between them. The CDR3 sequence: CASSQDYGETQYF. DNA for the CDR3: TGCGCCAGCAGCCAAGATTACGGGGAGACCCAGTACTTC.

Many counts were recorded for this clonotype. The chain employs TRBV3-1 and TRBJ2-7; maybe TRBD2 (5 bases). Germline V gene lookup returns CDR1 LGHDT and CDR2 YNNKEL (reference sequence). V gave up 7 bases and J gave up 0 bases, with 10 bases separating them. CDR3 size: 13 residues. The CDR3 nucleotides are TGTGCCAGCAAGGGTACTAGCTCCTACGAGCAGTACTTC. This gives the protein CASKGTSSYEQYF.

This sequence joins TRBV9 and TRBJ2-1; tentatively, D is TRBD1 (6 bases). V lost 2 bases and J 4 bases, leaving 16 bases between the germline ends. This CDR3 contains 16 residues. Germline V gives CDR1 SGDLS, CDR2 YYNGEE. CDR3 in amino acids: CASSVRTGTSYNEQFF. CDR3 coding DNA: TGTGCCAGCAGCGTCAGAACCGGGACATCGTACAATGAGCAGTTCTTC.

This clonotype was seen a handful of times. The V and J genes are TRBV28 and TRBJ2-7; D is possibly TRBD1 (6 bases). The V end lost 6 bases, the J end lost 6 bases, and 18 bases lay between the germline ends. The CDR3 consists of 14 residues. CDR1 and CDR2 from the germline V gene are MDHEN and SYDVKM. CDR3 DNA sequence: TGTGCCAGCAGCCGTACAGGGAGCCCTAGCGAGCAGTACTTC. This codes for CASSRTGSPSEQYF.

This chain uses TRBV25-1 with TRBJ2-7; D is undetermined. The J call is uncertain, as TRBJ2-5 better fits the DNA end. Per the germline V gene, CDR1 is MGHDK and CDR2 is SYGVNS. This CDR3 has 11 residues. DNA of the CDR3: TGTGCCAGCATGTTAAGAGAGACCCAGTACTTC. Translation gives CASMLRETQYF.

The V call is TRBV7-2, the J call TRBJ2-1; perhaps TRBD2 as D (5 bases). The DNA end favors TRBJ2-7, so the J call may be wrong. CDR3 length equals 16 residues. From germline, CDR1 is SGHTA and CDR2 FQGNSA. The CDR3 DNA is TGTGCCAGCAGCTTAGCTGTCGGACTCTCCTACAATGAGCAGTACTTC. It specifies CASSLAVGLSYNEQYF.

The rearrangement uses TRBV9 and TRBJ1-2; D is ambiguous. The V gene lost 2 bases and the J gene lost 6 bases, with 11 bases spanning the gap. This CDR3 spans 13 amino acids. Germline V gives CDR1 SGDLS, CDR2 YYNGEE. Here the CDR3 DNA reads TGTGCCAGCAGCGTGTCCGGGATGGATGGCTACACCTTC. Its translation is CASSVSGMDGYTF.

The rearrangement links TRBV20-1 to TRBJ2-5; 8 bases agree with TRBD1. V shed 6 bases, J shed 5 bases, and the junction held 8 bases outside the gene matches. The CDR3 loop spans 13 amino acids. CDR1 and CDR2 from the germline V gene are DFQATT and SNEGSKA (reference sequence). CDR3 in DNA: TGCAGTGCCCGAGCCGACAGGGGCGAGACCCAGTACTTC. Amino acid sequence: CSARADRGETQYF.

The rearrangement links TRBV7-9 to TRBJ2-7, with 7 bases aligning to TRBD1. V lost 6 bases to trimming and J lost 5 bases; unmatched junction nucleotides: 13. Germline V gene data show CDR1 as SEHNR and CDR2 as FQNEAQ (reference sequence). CDR3 length equals 15 residues. The CDR3 protein is CASSPAGTDPNEQYF. For the CDR3, the DNA is TGTGCCAGCAGTCCAGCCGGGACAGATCCCAACGAGCAGTACTTC. Looking up the rest from reference TRBV7-9 and TRBJ2-7 gives the full variable domain: DTGVSQNPRHKITKRGQNVTFRCDPISEHNRLYWYRQTLGQGPEFLTYFQNEAQLEKSRLLSDRFSAERPKGSFSTLEIQRTEQGDSAMYLCASSPAGTDPNEQYFGPGTRLTVT.

This clonotype appeared a few times. The CDR3 protein is CASSLSGRGNSPLHF. Here the CDR3 DNA reads TGTGCCAGCAGCTTATCGGGACGAGGGAATTCACCCCTCCACTTT. This chain connects TRBV7-9 to TRBJ1-6; D perhaps matches TRBD1 (5 bases). Trimming took 2 bases from V and 7 from J, leaving 12 bases between them. Germline V lookup: CDR1 SEHNR, CDR2 FQNEAQ (reference sequence). The CDR3 runs to 15 residues.

This clonotype was detected only a few times. The J gene is TRBJ2-1, the V gene TRBV24-1; maybe TRBD2 (6 bases). Trimming removed 7 bases at V and 2 bases at J, with 11 bases between. This CDR3 is 14 amino acids long. Germline V gene sequence: CDR1 KGHDR, CDR2 SFDVKD. The CDR3 loop is CATRGGGAYNEQFF. As DNA, the CDR3 is TGTGCCACCAGGGGAGGCGGCGCCTACAATGAGCAGTTCTTC.

CDR3 nucleotides: TGTGCCAGCAGTCCGTCCGGGACAGGGAGCACTGAAGCTTTCTTT. Translation: CASSPSGTGSTEAFF. The chain has TRBV28 and TRBJ1-1; TRBD1 matches 9 bases. The junction had 8 bases not matched to a gene; V was cut back by 5 bases and J by 4 bases. CDR1 MDHEN and CDR2 SYDVKM come from the germline V gene. CDR3 size: 15 residues.

This clonotype was observed once. The chain carries TRBV20-1 and TRBJ2-3, with D maybe TRBD1 (5 bases). The V gene's germline CDR1 is DFQATT and CDR2 SNEGSKA (reference sequence). The CDR3 runs to 14 residues. The V end was cut by 6 bases, the J end by 0 bases, with 13 bases between. CDR3 protein: CSARQGTSTDTQYF. In DNA form, the CDR3 reads TGCAGTGCGAGGCAGGGTACGAGCACAGATACGCAGTATTTT.